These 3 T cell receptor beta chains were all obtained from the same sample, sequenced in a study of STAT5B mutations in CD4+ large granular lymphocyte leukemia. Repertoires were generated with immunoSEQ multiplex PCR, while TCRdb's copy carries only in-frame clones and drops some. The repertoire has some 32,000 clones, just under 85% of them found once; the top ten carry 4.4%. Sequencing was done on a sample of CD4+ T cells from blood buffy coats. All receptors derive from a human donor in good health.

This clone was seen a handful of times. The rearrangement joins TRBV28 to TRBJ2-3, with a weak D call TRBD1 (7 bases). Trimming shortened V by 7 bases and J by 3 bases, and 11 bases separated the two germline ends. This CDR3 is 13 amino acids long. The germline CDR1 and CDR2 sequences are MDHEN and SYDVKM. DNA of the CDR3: TGTGCCAGCATTCAGGGGGGTACAGATACGCAGTATTTT. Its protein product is CASIQGGTDTQYF.

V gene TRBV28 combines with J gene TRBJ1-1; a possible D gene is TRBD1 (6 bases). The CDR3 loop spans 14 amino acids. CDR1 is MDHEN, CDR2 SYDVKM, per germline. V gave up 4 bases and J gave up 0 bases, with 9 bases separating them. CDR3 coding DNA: TGTGCCAGCAGTTGGGGGCAGATGAACACTGAAGCTTTCTTT. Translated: CASSWGQMNTEAFF. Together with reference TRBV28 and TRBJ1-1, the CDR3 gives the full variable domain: DVKVTQSSRYLVKRTGEKVFLECVQDMDHENMFWYRQDPGLGLRLIYFSYDVKMKEKGDIPEGYSVSREKKERFSLILESASTNQTSMYLCASSWGQMNTEAFFGQGTRLTVV.

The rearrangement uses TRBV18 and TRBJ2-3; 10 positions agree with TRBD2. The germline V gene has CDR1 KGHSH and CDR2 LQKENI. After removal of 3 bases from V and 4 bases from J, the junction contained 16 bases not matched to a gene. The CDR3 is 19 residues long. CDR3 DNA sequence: TGTGCCAGCTCACCCCTTCCCCCCGCTAGCGGGAGATCGGCAGATACGCAGTATTTT. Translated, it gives CASSPLPPASGRSADTQYF.